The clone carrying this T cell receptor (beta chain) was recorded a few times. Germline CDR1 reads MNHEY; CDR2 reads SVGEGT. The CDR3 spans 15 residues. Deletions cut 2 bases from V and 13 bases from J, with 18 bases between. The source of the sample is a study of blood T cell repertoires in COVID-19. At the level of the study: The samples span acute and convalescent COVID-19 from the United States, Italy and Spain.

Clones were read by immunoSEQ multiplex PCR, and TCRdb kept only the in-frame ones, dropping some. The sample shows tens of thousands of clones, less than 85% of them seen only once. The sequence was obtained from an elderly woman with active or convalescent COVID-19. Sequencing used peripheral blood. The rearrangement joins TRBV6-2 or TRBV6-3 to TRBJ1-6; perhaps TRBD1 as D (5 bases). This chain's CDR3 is CASSYRGDSRSPLHF. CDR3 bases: TGTGCCAGCAGTTACCGTGGCGACAGCCGGAGCCCCCTCCACTTT.